These 30 T cell receptor beta chains share one sample of origin, sequenced in a study of blood T cell repertoires in COVID-19. The data were produced by immunoSEQ multiplex PCR, yet TCRdb's version contains in-frame clones alone and is incomplete. The table shows some 200,000 clones, with approximately 80% occurring only once. Material: peripheral blood. The origin of the receptors is a woman aged 80 or over with acute or convalescent COVID-19.

The chain uses TRBV11-3 and TRBJ2-7; a weak D match, TRBD2 (5 bases). In germline, CDR1 is SGHNT, CDR2 YENEEA. Deletions cut 1 base from V and 2 bases from J, with 9 bases between. The CDR3 length is 14 residues. In DNA, the CDR3 is TGTGCCAGCAGCTTAGGCGCTAGCACCTACGAGCAGTACTTC. As protein: CASSLGASTYEQYF.

The chain recombines TRBV7-8 with TRBJ2-1, with 10 bases that match TRBD1. CDR1 is SGHVS and CDR2 is FQNEAQ in the germline V gene. This CDR3 comprises 16 residues. V shed 6 bases and J 8 bases; nucleotides not matched to a gene: 13. DNA for the CDR3: TGTGCCAGCAGACATACTAAGGGACAGGGGCGAGATGAGCAGTTCTTC. Translated, it gives CASRHTKGQGRDEQFF.

This chain connects TRBV19 to TRBJ1-5; no reliable D call. This CDR3 spans 15 amino acids. Germline V gives CDR1 LNHDA, CDR2 SQIVND (reference sequence). Trimming took off 5 bases at V and 0 bases at J, with 11 bases between the two ends. The CDR3 sequence is CASSPVIYSNQPQHF. The DNA of the CDR3 is TGTGCCAGTAGTCCGGTGATTTATAGCAATCAGCCCCAGCATTTT.

V usage is TRBV6-6 and J usage is TRBJ1-1; TRBD1 might be the D (6 bases). V was pared by 0 bases and J by 6 bases, with 11 bases between. Germline V gene data show CDR1 as MNHNY and CDR2 as SVGAGI (reference sequence). CDR3 size: 14 residues. The DNA for the CDR3 is TGTGCCAGCAGTTACTCGGAGGCAGGGGCTGAAGCTTTCTTT. Translated, it gives CASSYSEAGAEAFF.

This sequence joins TRBV7-2 and TRBJ1-3; no clear D gene. CDR3 size: 15 residues. CDR1 and CDR2 from the germline V gene are SGHTA and FQGNSA. Deletions cut 1 base from V and 7 bases from J, with 14 bases between. The CDR3 loop is CASSLVGVPGNTIYF. The CDR3 nucleotides read TGTGCCAGCAGCTTAGTTGGGGTCCCGGGGAACACCATATATTTT.

The chain combines TRBV3-1 (or the pseudogene TRBV3-2) with TRBJ2-3; 8 bases map to TRBD1. The germline gives CDR1 LGHDT, CDR2 YNNKEL (reference sequence). CDR3 length equals 17 residues. Germline trimming cut 3 bases from V and 7 bases from J; bases unmatched to any gene: 15. The CDR3 DNA reads TGTGCCAGCAGCCAGGCTTTTGGGGCAGGGGGCAGGAATACGCAGTATTTT. The encoded protein is CASSQAFGAGGRNTQYF.

The J gene is TRBJ2-3, the V gene TRBV12-3 or TRBV12-4; D unresolved. With 6 bases removed from V and 0 bases from J, the gap between germline ends came to 4 bases. This CDR3 has 12 residues. CDR3 DNA sequence: TGTGCCAGCAGGTATAGCACAGATACGCAGTATTTT. As protein: CASRYSTDTQYF.

The chain links TRBV2 to TRBJ2-5, with 10 bases that match TRBD2. Germline V lookup: CDR1 SNHLY, CDR2 FYNNEI. The V segment lost 8 bases and the J segment 2 bases; nucleotides outside the gene matches: 5. The CDR3 extends over 14 amino acids. In DNA form, the CDR3 reads TGTGCCAGCCGGGGACTAGCGTCGCAAGAGACCCAGTACTTC. This encodes CASRGLASQETQYF.

This chain connects TRBV29-1 to TRBJ2-5; the D gene is possibly TRBD2 (7 bases). The CDR3 is 15 residues long. Germline-derived CDR1 and CDR2 are SQVTM and ANQGSEA. V gave up 1 base and J gave up 7 bases, with 19 bases separating them. CDR3 sequence (DNA): TGCAGCGTTGAAGCCCAGCGGGACACCCCAGGGACCCAGTACTTC. Translated: CSVEAQRDTPGTQYF.

This clone was detected a few times. The chain couples TRBV7-2 to TRBJ2-3; maybe TRBD2 (6 bases). The germline V and J ends were trimmed by 5 bases and 2 bases, with 14 bases remaining between them. The CDR3 length is 15 residues. CDR1 and CDR2 from the germline V gene are SGHTA and FQGNSA. The CDR3 DNA sequence: TGTGCCAGCAGCCCCAACGGACTACCCACAGATACGCAGTATTTT. The encoded protein is CASSPNGLPTDTQYF.

The V call is TRBV2, the J call TRBJ1-5; tentatively, D is TRBD1 (6 bases). Germline CDR1 is SNHLY and CDR2 is FYNNEI. Trimming pared 6 bases from V and 1 base from J, leaving 10 bases between. The CDR3 is 14 amino acids. DNA of the CDR3: TGTGCCAGCAGCCAGGGGCAGAGCAATCAGCCCCAGCATTTT. Its protein is CASSQGQSNQPQHF. Combining the CDR3 with reference TRBV2 and TRBJ1-5 gives the whole variable domain EPEVTQTPSHQVTQMGQEVILRCVPISNHLYFYWYRQILGQKVEFLVSFYNNEISEKSEIFDDQFSVERPDGSNFTLKIRSTKLEDSAMYFCASSQGQSNQPQHFGDGTRLSIL.

The rearrangement links TRBV15 to TRBJ2-5; no definite D call. This CDR3 spans 13 amino acids. Germline loops: CDR1 LNHNV, CDR2 YYDKDF (reference sequence). V lost 4 bases, J lost 3 bases, and 9 bases lay in between. The DNA for the CDR3 is TGTGCCACCAGCAACCTACAGAAAGAGACCCAGTACTTC. This sequence encodes CATSNLQKETQYF.

The chain employs TRBV29-1 and TRBJ2-1; 9 bases are shared with TRBD1. Germline V CDR1 and CDR2: SQVTM, ANQGSEA. Trimming removed 5 bases from V and 1 base from J; junction bases left unmatched: 3. The CDR3 length is 14 residues. CDR3: CSVIGTGSYNEQFF. Here the CDR3 DNA reads TGCAGCGTTATCGGGACAGGGTCCTACAATGAGCAGTTCTTC.

This chain links TRBV6-5 with TRBJ2-2, with D uncertain. Germline loops: CDR1 MNHEY, CDR2 SVGAGI. The V gene lost 4 bases and the J gene lost 3 bases, with 3 bases spanning the gap. The CDR3 is made up of 12 amino acids. The CDR3 nucleotides read TGTGCCAGCAGTTCCGACACCGGGGAGCTGTTTTTT. Residues: CASSSDTGELFF.

The chain employs TRBV4-3 and TRBJ1-5; possible D gene TRBD1, 5 bases. This CDR3 spans 15 amino acids. V lost 1 base and J lost 5, with 12 bases in between. Germline CDR1 reads LGHNA; CDR2 reads YSLEER. Written as DNA, the CDR3 is TGCGCCAGCAGCCAAGCAAGGGGAGGAGATCAGCCCCAGCATTTT. Its translation: CASSQARGGDQPQHF.

V gene TRBV7-3 combines with J gene TRBJ1-1, with 7 bases that match TRBD1. There are 14 residues in the CDR3. Per germline, CDR1 SGHTA and CDR2 FQGTGA. V was clipped by 5 bases and J by 0 bases; unmatched bases: 3. The DNA of the CDR3 is TGTGCCAGCAGCCAAGGACAGGTGAACACTGAAGCTTTCTTT. Translating gives CASSQGQVNTEAFF.

The rearrangement uses TRBV9 and TRBJ2-4; D is possibly TRBD2 (6 bases). Germline values: CDR1 SGDLS, CDR2 YYNGEE. Trimming pared 0 bases from V and 7 bases from J, leaving 11 bases between. The CDR3 spans 14 residues. CDR3 nucleotide sequence: TGTGCCAGCAGCGTAGAGGCTAGCGCGAACATTCAGTACTTC. Translating gives CASSVEASANIQYF. Looking up the rest from reference TRBV9 and TRBJ2-4 gives the full variable domain: DSGVTQTPKHLITATGQRVTLRCSPRSGDLSVYWYQQSLDQGLQFLIQYYNGEERAKGNILERFSAQQFPDLHSELNLSSLELGDSALYFCASSVEASANIQYFGAGTRLSVL.

The chain combines TRBV5-5 with TRBJ2-7, with 10 bases lining up with TRBD2. The V gene's germline CDR1 is SGHKS and CDR2 YYEKEE (reference sequence). CDR3 length: 15 amino acids. Trimming at V came to 2 bases and at J to 6 bases, leaving 8 bases not matched to a gene. CDR3 residues: CASSLLTSGMAEQYF. The CDR3 nucleotides are TGTGCCAGCAGCTTATTAACTAGCGGGATGGCCGAGCAGTACTTC.

This rearrangement joins TRBV7-6 to TRBJ1-4; D uncertain. CDR1 SGHVS and CDR2 FNYEAQ come from the germline V gene. The germline V and J ends were trimmed by 0 bases and 2 bases, with 13 bases remaining between them. The CDR3 length is 17 residues. CDR3 protein: CASSLALTVNTNEKLFF. CDR3 DNA sequence: TGTGCCAGCAGCTTAGCGCTCACGGTTAATACTAATGAAAAACTGTTTTTT.

The chain couples TRBV6-5 to TRBJ2-7, with D tentatively TRBD1 (6 bases). Trimming stripped 2 bases from V and 4 bases from J, with 12 bases between. Germline V gene data show CDR1 as MNHEY and CDR2 as SVGAGI. This CDR3 is built from 14 residues. DNA for the CDR3: TGTGCCAGCAGTTACACTACAGGGTCGTACGAGCAGTACTTC. Amino acid sequence: CASSYTTGSYEQYF.

The chain links TRBV11-2 to TRBJ1-2; D gene uncertain. V lost 5 bases to trimming and J lost 5 bases, with 12 bases between them. From germline, CDR1 is SGHAT and CDR2 FQNNGV. The CDR3 contains 13 residues. DNA of the CDR3: TGTGCCAGCAGCCACGAGCGAGATTATGGCTACACCTTC. This gives the protein CASSHERDYGYTF.

The chain carries TRBV19 and TRBJ1-6; D gene ambiguous. This CDR3 contains 15 residues. Trimming cost V 3 bases and J 7 bases, with 13 bases left between them. Per germline, CDR1 LNHDA and CDR2 SQIVND (reference sequence). This chain's CDR3 is CASSIQLKWNSPLHF. DNA of the CDR3: TGTGCCAGTAGTATCCAGTTGAAGTGGAATTCACCCCTCCACTTT. Full variable domain (outside the CDR3, taken from reference TRBV19 and TRBJ1-6): DGGITQSPKYLFRKEGQNVTLSCEQNLNHDAMYWYRQDPGQGLRLIYYSQIVNDFQKGDIAEGYSVSREKKESFPLTVTSAQKNPTAFYLCASSIQLKWNSPLHFGNGTRLTVT.

The chain carries TRBV29-1 and TRBJ2-1, with TRBD2 matching 10 bases. The CDR3 totals 12 residues. Germline CDR1 is SQVTM and CDR2 is ANQGSEA. V gave up 8 bases and J gave up 4 bases; unmatched junction bases: 2. The CDR3 nucleotides are TGCAGCCCTAGCGGGAGTTACAATGAGCAGTTCTTC. Translated: CSPSGSYNEQFF.

The chain links TRBV2 to TRBJ2-3; 10 bases are shared with TRBD2. There are 15 residues in the CDR3. With 2 bases clipped from V and 4 bases from J, the junction kept 3 bases outside the gene matches. The germline CDR1 and CDR2 sequences are SNHLY and FYNNEI. The CDR3: CASSEQRGGSDTQYF. In nucleotides, the CDR3 is TGTGCCAGCAGTGAACAGCGGGGGGGGTCAGATACGCAGTATTTT.

This rearrangement joins TRBV7-2 to TRBJ2-7; TRBD2 matches at 12 bases. J gave up 1 base and V 3 bases, and 1 base lay outside the gene matches. CDR3 length: 15 amino acids. Looked up from germline, CDR1 is SGHTA and CDR2 is FQGNSA. CDR3 amino acids: CASSFTSGGSYEQYF. In DNA form, the CDR3 reads TGTGCCAGCAGCTTTACTAGCGGGGGGTCCTACGAGCAGTACTTC.

The V call is TRBV30, the J call TRBJ2-2, with 8 bases aligning to TRBD2. The CDR3 is 16 residues long. Per the germline V gene, CDR1 is GTSNPN and CDR2 is SVGIG (reference sequence). After removal of 2 bases from V and 6 bases from J, the junction contained 11 bases not matched to a gene. Written as DNA, the CDR3 is TGTGCCTGGAGTAATAATGCGGGGGGCACAGCCGGGGAGCTGTTTTTT. This codes for CAWSNNAGGTAGELFF.

Points on this clone: A junction boundary mismatches the germline segment, possibly from a read error. The genes are TRBV6-5 and TRBJ2-7; D is unresolved. In germline, CDR1 is MNHEY, CDR2 SVGAGI. The CDR3 has 13 residues. The CDR3 region is CASRLPGSHEQYF. The CDR3 DNA follows: TGTGCCAGCAGATTACCAGGCTCCCACGAGCAGTACTTC.

This clone was seen a single time. V gene TRBV7-8 combines with J gene TRBJ2-3, with a weak D call TRBD1 (6 bases). The CDR3 has 14 amino acids. The V end lost 5 bases, the J end lost 2 bases, and 11 bases lay between the germline ends. Per the germline V gene, CDR1 is SGHVS and CDR2 is FQNEAQ. The CDR3 coding sequence is TGTGCCAGCAGCGCACGGACAGCCACAGATACGCAGTATTTT. As protein: CASSARTATDTQYF.

The chain links TRBV6-4 to TRBJ2-1, with 8 nucleotides matching TRBD2. The CDR3 is 17 amino acids. V gave up 3 bases and J gave up 2 bases; unmatched junction bases: 9. Germline V gene data show CDR1 as MRHNA and CDR2 as SNTAGT. As DNA, the CDR3 is TGTGCCAGCAGTGATTCCGTCGGGCGGGGGGCCTACAATGAGCAGTTCTTC. It codes for CASSDSVGRGAYNEQFF.

V gene TRBV11-2 combines with J gene TRBJ2-5, with D possibly being TRBD2 (6 bases). V was shortened by 5 bases and J by 5 bases, with 18 bases between the two germline ends. The CDR3 has 15 amino acids. Germline V gives CDR1 SGHAT, CDR2 FQNNGV. This CDR3 reads CASSPNGLLGETQYF. CDR3 nucleotide sequence: TGTGCCAGCAGCCCTAACGGACTATTAGGGGAGACCCAGTACTTC.